This entry lists 29 T cell receptor beta chains sequenced from one sample in a study of CD8 T cells in ankylosing spondylitis. General study findings and limits: Ankylosing spondylitis blood appeared to be characterized by a TCR beta motif of several highly homologous variants.

MiXCR was run by TCRdb on the 5' RACE reads, yielding one entry per CDR3 protein. The top ten hold 15% to 20% of the sample, which has some 700,000 distinct CDR3 sequences, around a fifth seen once. These receptors' antigens are unknown. Sequenced sample: blood, either unsorted or a sorted T cell fraction (not recorded which). These receptors all come from a male donor with ankylosing spondylitis.

This clonotype was seen a few times. The chain employs TRBV7-2 and TRBJ2-7; D is unresolved. The V end was cut by 2 bases, the J end by 6 bases, with 8 bases between. The CDR3 totals 12 residues. Germline V gene sequence: CDR1 SGHTA, CDR2 FQGNSA. The CDR3 protein is CASSLLNLEQYF. For the CDR3, the DNA is TGTGCCAGCAGCTTATTAAATCTCGAGCAGTACTTC.

The CDR3 sequence is CASSHAYQGNNEQFF. Written as DNA, the CDR3 is TGTGCCAGCAGTCACGCTTACCAGGGTAACAATGAGCAGTTCTTC. This chain connects TRBV12-3 or TRBV12-4 to TRBJ2-1; tentatively, D is TRBD1 (5 bases). The length of the CDR3 is 15 residues. V dropped 5 bases and J dropped 5 bases, with 16 bases sitting between them.

The table lists this clonotype with a few counts. This chain connects TRBV12-3 or TRBV12-4 to TRBJ1-2; the D gene is possibly TRBD1 (6 bases). The CDR3 sequence is 14 residues long. The V end lost 7 bases, the J end lost 5 bases, and 17 bases lay between the germline ends. The CDR3 sequence: CASKKLQGSYGYTF. CDR3 nucleotide sequence: TGTGCCAGCAAGAAGTTACAGGGTTCGTATGGCTACACCTTC.

A few counts support this clonotype. The V and J genes are TRBV5-1 and TRBJ1-5; D gene uncertain. In germline, CDR1 is SGHRS, CDR2 YFSETQ. Trimming stripped 0 bases from V and 4 bases from J, with 8 bases between. CDR3 length equals 14 residues. CDR3 DNA sequence: TGCGCCAGCAGCTTGGGGGCGAAGAATCAGCCCCAGCATTTT. This codes for CASSLGAKNQPQHF. The variable domain in full, with the rest retrieved from reference TRBV5-1 and TRBJ1-5, is KAGVTQTPRYLIKTRGQQVTLSCSPISGHRSVSWYQQTPGQGLQFLFEYFSETQRNKGNFPGRFSGRQFSNSRSEMNVSTLELGDSALYLCASSLGAKNQPQHFGDGTRLSIL.

This clonotype was detected a few times. The V gene is TRBV12-3 or TRBV12-4, the J gene TRBJ1-4; tentatively, D is TRBD1 (5 bases). The CDR3 contains 15 residues. The V end was cut by 6 bases, the J end by 8 bases, with 19 bases between. CDR3 nucleotide sequence: TGTGCCAGCAGACTCGGGACCGCTTCTGGCGAAAAACTGTTTTTT. Protein: CASRLGTASGEKLFF.

This clonotype has more than one count but fewer than ten. The genes are TRBV12-3 or TRBV12-4 and TRBJ2-2; D is possibly TRBD1 or TRBD2 (5 bases each). This CDR3 has 15 residues. V lost 7 bases and J lost 4, with 16 bases in between. CDR3 residues: CASTARDLFTGELFF. The CDR3 nucleotides are TGTGCCAGCACCGCCCGGGACCTGTTCACCGGGGAGCTGTTTTTT.

This chain uses TRBV6-5 with TRBJ1-2; 10 positions match TRBD1. With V trimmed by 2 bases and J by 7 bases, 7 bases remained unmatched. Germline lookup yields CDR1 MNHEY and CDR2 SVGAGI. This CDR3 comprises 15 residues. DNA for the CDR3: TGTGCCAGCAGTTACCAAACGACAGGGGGCCTTGGCTACACCTTC. Its translation is CASSYQTTGGLGYTF.

Here the CDR3 reads CASSLGHRGYGAFF. The DNA for the CDR3 is TGTGCCAGCAGTTTAGGCCACAGGGGCTATGGAGCTTTCTTT. The chain employs TRBV28 and TRBJ1-1, with 7 bases matching TRBD1. This CDR3 has 14 residues. J gave up 10 bases and V 2 bases, and 10 bases lay outside the gene matches. CDR1 is MDHEN and CDR2 is SYDVKM in the germline V gene.

This rearrangement joins TRBV12-3 or TRBV12-4 to TRBJ2-2; D remains unclear. Between the trimmed V and J ends, which lost 5 bases and 8 bases, there was a span of 6 bases. This CDR3 spans 11 amino acids. This chain's CDR3 is CASSIGGELFF. CDR3 bases: TGTGCCAGCAGTATCGGTGGGGAGCTGTTTTTT.

CDR3 in amino acids: CAISDSNEDTEAFF. In DNA form, the CDR3 reads TGTGCCATCAGCGATTCGAATGAGGACACTGAAGCTTTCTTT. V and J are TRBV10-3 and TRBJ1-1; no reliable D call. The CDR3 is made up of 14 amino acids. The V gene's germline CDR1 is ENHRY and CDR2 SYGVKD. Trimming stripped 6 bases from V and 3 bases from J, with 14 bases between.

The chain uses TRBV9 and TRBJ2-2; 8 bases are shared with TRBD2. J was trimmed by 0 bases and V by 7 bases; bases with no gene match: 8. There are 16 residues in the CDR3. The germline V gene has CDR1 SGDLS and CDR2 YYNGEE. The chain's CDR3 is CASASGGASNTGELFF. The CDR3, as DNA: TGTGCCAGCGCCAGCGGGGGAGCCTCGAACACCGGGGAGCTGTTTTTT.

This clonotype was observed a few times. V gene TRBV29-1 combines with J gene TRBJ1-6; 11 bases are shared with TRBD1. This CDR3 spans 11 amino acids. V dropped 5 bases and J dropped 15; count of bases not matched to a gene: 3. The germline V gene has CDR1 SQVTM and CDR2 ANQGSEA. In DNA form, the CDR3 reads TGCAGCGTTCGGACAGGGGGCGGCCTCCACTTT. Its translation: CSVRTGGGLHF.

J is TRBJ2-4 and V is TRBV6-1; no firm D call. Trimming took off 5 bases at V and 5 bases at J, with 13 bases between the two ends. In germline, CDR1 is MNHNS, CDR2 SASEGT. The CDR3 spans 14 residues. CDR3 region: CASSPSSRENIQYF. CDR3 nucleotide sequence: TGTGCCAGCAGTCCTTCCTCTAGGGAAAACATTCAGTACTTC.

The CDR3 DNA is TGTGCCAGCAGTTTACAGGGGGAAGGCTTTGGCTACACCTTC. This sequence encodes CASSLQGEGFGYTF. The chain has TRBV27 and TRBJ1-2; TRBD1 agrees at 7 bases. The V and J ends lost 2 bases and 7 bases, in that order; junction bases with no gene match: 7. Germline V CDR1 and CDR2: MNHEY, SMNVEV (reference sequence). This CDR3 region has 14 residues.

This chain joins TRBV2 and TRBJ2-7; D is unresolved. The CDR3 sequence is 12 residues long. Looked up from germline, CDR1 is SNHLY and CDR2 is FYNNEI. V was pared by 2 bases and J by 2 bases, with 4 bases between. The CDR3 reads CASSETPYEQYF. In DNA, the CDR3 is TGTGCCAGCAGTGAAACCCCCTACGAGCAGTACTTC.

This clonotype was observed many times. The rearrangement uses TRBV12-3 or TRBV12-4 and TRBJ2-1; D may be TRBD2 (7 bases). This CDR3 is built from 14 residues. V lost 0 bases and J lost 15, with 18 bases in between. The DNA for the CDR3 is TGTGCCAGCAGTTTAGCGGGGGGGCCAGTCGATCGGTTCTTC. Encoded protein: CASSLAGGPVDRFF.

This clonotype was counted only a few times. The chain is built from TRBV29-1 and TRBJ2-5; unclear D gene. Germline CDR1 reads SQVTM; CDR2 reads ANQGSEA. V gave up 6 bases and J gave up 2 bases, with 10 bases separating them. The CDR3 covers 12 residues. The CDR3: CSVMTQQETQYF. The CDR3, as DNA: TGCAGCGTAATGACTCAGCAAGAGACCCAGTACTTC.

This clonotype was counted between two and nine times. V is TRBV12-3 or TRBV12-4 and J is TRBJ2-7; 7 positions match TRBD2. The CDR3 length is 13 residues. The trim removed 7 bases at V and 4 bases at J, leaving 7 bases unmatched. CDR3 in amino acids: CASNTGGFYEQYF. CDR3 DNA: TGTGCCAGCAATACGGGGGGATTTTACGAGCAGTACTTC.

V gene TRBV9 combines with J gene TRBJ2-1, with D uncertain. The CDR3 length is 17 residues. The germline gives CDR1 SGDLS, CDR2 YYNGEE. Trimming stripped 4 bases from V and 4 bases from J, with 21 bases between. The CDR3 DNA reads as TGTGCCAGCAGCCTCTCAAACACCGGGTATGGGTACAATGAGCAGTTCTTC. Protein sequence: CASSLSNTGYGYNEQFF.

The chain recombines TRBV29-1 with TRBJ2-1, with 14 bases identical to TRBD2. The CDR3 spans 15 residues. J lost 6 bases, V lost 7 bases, and 8 bases had no gene match. CDR1 and CDR2 from the germline V gene are SQVTM and ANQGSEA. In nucleotides, the CDR3 is TGCAGCGCGCCTCCCGGGACTAGCGGGAGCAATGAGCAGTTCTTC. It is translated as CSAPPGTSGSNEQFF.

This clonotype appeared a few times. CDR3 in amino acids: CASSLVGRGQDPQHF. The CDR3 DNA sequence: TGTGCCAGCAGTTTAGTGGGCAGGGGGCAAGATCCCCAGCATTTT. The rearrangement uses TRBV12-3 or TRBV12-4 and TRBJ1-5, with 8 bases identical to TRBD1. V dropped 1 base and J dropped 10; count of bases not matched to a gene: 9. The CDR3 is made up of 15 amino acids.

This clonotype has more than one count but fewer than ten. The chain couples TRBV11-1 to TRBJ2-3; D not certain. The germline CDR1 and CDR2 sequences are SGHAT and FQDESV (reference sequence). There are 15 residues in the CDR3. V shed 4 bases and J shed 2 bases, with 13 bases lying between them. The CDR3 is CASSWWEEPTDTQYF. CDR3 DNA sequence: TGTGCCAGCAGCTGGTGGGAAGAGCCCACAGATACGCAGTATTTT.

There are a few counts of this clonotype. The chain employs TRBV20-1 and TRBJ1-2; 11 bases map to TRBD1. With V trimmed by 0 bases and J by 6 bases, 6 bases remained unmatched. The CDR3 has 15 residues. Germline V gene data show CDR1 as DFQATT and CDR2 as SNEGSKA (reference sequence). CDR3 sequence (DNA): TGCAGTGCTAGAGATCCGGGACAGGGGGTTCATGGCTACACCTTC. Its protein is CSARDPGQGVHGYTF.

The table lists this clonotype with a few counts. The chain has TRBV3-1 and TRBJ1-2, with D uncertain. The CDR3 runs 11 residues. Trimming shortened V by 1 base and J by 9 bases, and 6 bases separated the two germline ends. Germline lookup yields CDR1 LGHDT and CDR2 YNNKEL (reference sequence). In DNA form, the CDR3 reads TGTGCCAGCAGCCAAGTCGAAAGCTACACCTTC. Translated, it gives CASSQVESYTF.

This clonotype was counted only a few times. The rearrangement links TRBV7-3 to TRBJ2-3, with TRBD2 matching over 9 bases. V lost 4 bases and J lost 0; bases outside the gene matches: 2. The CDR3 contains 15 residues. Germline V gene sequence: CDR1 SGHTA, CDR2 FQGTGA. For the CDR3, the DNA is TGTGCCAGCAGCTGGACTAGCGTTAGCACAGATACGCAGTATTTT. Amino acids: CASSWTSVSTDTQYF.

This clonotype has just a few counts. The chain links TRBV4-2 to TRBJ2-7; 11 nucleotides agree with TRBD2. Germline loops: CDR1 LGHNA, CDR2 YNFKEQ. The CDR3 is made up of 17 amino acids. V lost 4 bases and J lost 3; bases outside the gene matches: 11. CDR3 sequence (DNA): TGTGCCAGCAGCCCAGCCCCACTAGCGGGGGTCGACTACGAGCAGTACTTC. This translates into CASSPAPLAGVDYEQYF.

This clonotype was seen a few times. The chain joins TRBV10-3 to TRBJ2-5; D is possibly TRBD2 (6 bases). The CDR3 has 16 amino acids. V lost 3 bases and J 5 bases, leaving 19 bases between the germline ends. Germline V gene data show CDR1 as ENHRY and CDR2 as SYGVKD. The CDR3, as DNA: TGTGCCATCAGTGATCCCCGTTGGGGGGTCGGGGAGACCCAGTACTTC. It is translated as CAISDPRWGVGETQYF.

V usage is TRBV28 and J usage is TRBJ2-7; 10 bases are shared with TRBD2. The CDR3 has 16 amino acids. V trimming: 2 bases; J trimming: 6 bases; junction bases outside the gene matches: 10. Germline lookup yields CDR1 MDHEN and CDR2 SYDVKM. CDR3 DNA sequence: TGTGCCAGCAGTTTAACCGCCGCTAGCGGGAGAGGCGAGCAGTACTTC. Its protein is CASSLTAASGRGEQYF.

This rearrangement joins TRBV7-9 to TRBJ1-2, with 7 nucleotides matching TRBD1. CDR1 is SEHNR, CDR2 FQNEAQ, per germline (reference sequence). Trimming cost V 5 bases and J 5 bases; bases outside gene matches: 8. The CDR3 is made up of 14 amino acids. The CDR3 coding sequence is TGTGCCAGCAGCCCCCGGGACAGTGGGTATGGCTACACCTTC. Translated: CASSPRDSGYGYTF.